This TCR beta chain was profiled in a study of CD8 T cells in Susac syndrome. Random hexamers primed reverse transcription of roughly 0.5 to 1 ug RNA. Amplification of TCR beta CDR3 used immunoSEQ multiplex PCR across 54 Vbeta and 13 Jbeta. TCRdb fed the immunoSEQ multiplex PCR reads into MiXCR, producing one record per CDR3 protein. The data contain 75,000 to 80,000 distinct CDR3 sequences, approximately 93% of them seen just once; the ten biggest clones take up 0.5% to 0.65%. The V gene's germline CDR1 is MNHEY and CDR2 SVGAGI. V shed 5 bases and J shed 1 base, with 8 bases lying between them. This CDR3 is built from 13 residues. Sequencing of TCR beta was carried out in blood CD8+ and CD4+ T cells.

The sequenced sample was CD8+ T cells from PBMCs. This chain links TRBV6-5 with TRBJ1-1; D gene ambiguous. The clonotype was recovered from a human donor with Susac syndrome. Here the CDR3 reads CASSPDWNTEAFF. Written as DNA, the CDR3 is TGTGCCAGCAGTCCTGATTGGAACACTGAAGCTTTCTTT.